A selection of T cell receptor beta chains follows, all from one sample in a study of cytomegalovirus exposure and HLA in healthy donors. Sequencing was performed with immunoSEQ multiplex PCR; in TCRdb, only in-frame clones are kept and a portion is missing. The sample lists 110,000 to 150,000 clones, roughly 82% occurring once. The sequenced material came from PBMCs. Receptors were obtained from a man in his thirties or forties in good health and CMV-seronegative. CDR3s include the opening cysteine and the closing phenylalanine or tryptophan. A D gene is named only where the DNA matches it firmly. Some rows mark clone size as missing; the rest say once, few, many or name a class of expanded clone.

d_gene	v_gene	j_gene	abundance	CDR3nt	CDR3aa
TRBD1	TRBV30	TRBJ2-7	-	TGTGCCTGGGGTCCGCTAGGGACAGGGAGTTACGAGCAGTACTTC	CAWGPLGTGSYEQYF
-	TRBV29-1	TRBJ2-5	-	TGCAGCGTTGGGAGGGGCGGTAGCGGAGAAGAGACCCAGTACTTC	CSVGRGGSGEETQYF
TRBD2	TRBV7-2	TRBJ2-7	-	TGTGCCAGCAGCTTCCGACTAGCGGGAGGGCCCGACGAGCAGTACTTC	CASSFRLAGGPDEQYF
-	TRBV7-9	TRBJ2-7	-	TGTGCCAGCAGCCCCCCAGGTCCTCCCTACGAGCAGTACTTC	CASSPPGPPYEQYF
-	TRBV28	TRBJ2-5	few	TGTGCCAGCAGCGGGGTGCTAGAGACCCAGTACTTC	CASSGVLETQYF
-	TRBV15	TRBJ1-5	-	TGTGCCACCAGCAGAGCTCGTGGGGCGAGAACTCTGAACTATCAGCCCCAGCATTTT	CATSRARGARTLNYQPQHF
TRBD2	TRBV19	TRBJ2-3	-	TGTGCCAGTACTCCCGGGGGGGCGGGAGGAGGCACAGATACGCAGTATTTT	CASTPGGAGGGTDTQYF
TRBD2	TRBV11-3	TRBJ2-7	-	TGTGCCAGCAGCCCCGGACTAGCGGGAGACGAGCAGTACTTC	CASSPGLAGDEQYF
-	TRBV9	TRBJ2-3	-	TGTGCCAGCAGCGTCCATGACGGGGCAGATACGCAGTATTTT	CASSVHDGADTQYF
-	TRBV4-1	TRBJ2-5	-	TGCGCCAGCAGCCACGGGGGAGCGACATACCAAGAGACCCAGTACTTC	CASSHGGATYQETQYF
TRBD1	TRBV9	TRBJ2-7	medium-sized	TGTGCCAGCAGCGTAGATACCGAGGGGGCGGCAAGCGAGCAGTACTTC	CASSVDTEGAASEQYF
-	TRBV21-1	TRBJ1-4	few	TGTGCCACCTTGGACAGACCTAATGAAAAACTGTTTTTT	CATLDRPNEKLFF
TRBD2	TRBV11-3	TRBJ2-1	-	TGTGCCAGCAGCTTTGCGGGAGAGTACAATGAGCAGTTCTTC	CASSFAGEYNEQFF
-	TRBV5-4	TRBJ2-1	few	TGTGCCAGCAGTACCCGGGGAGGCACCAATGAGCAGTTCTTC	CASSTRGGTNEQFF
-	TRBV5-4	TRBJ1-1	-	TGTGCCAGCAGCTGGGGGACGGCAGGGGATAGAGAAGCTTTCTTT	CASSWGTAGDREAFF
-	TRBV6-6	TRBJ2-1	-	TGTGCCAGCAGTTATGGGCACAGCTCCTACAATGAGCAGTTCTTC	CASSYGHSSYNEQFF
-	TRBV7-9	TRBJ1-2	-	TGTGCCAGCAGCTTGGGACTCGAAGGCTACACCTTC	CASSLGLEGYTF
-	TRBV2	TRBJ2-7	-	TGTGCCAGTACCATTAGCGGTTTTGGCTACGAGCAGTACTTC	CASTISGFGYEQYF
-	TRBV9	TRBJ2-7	-	TGTGCCAGCAGCGACAAGCCAGGGGACGAGCAGTACTTC	CASSDKPGDEQYF
-	TRBV9	TRBJ2-3	-	TGTGCCAGCAGCGTACAGGGTATCACAGATACGCAGTATTTT	CASSVQGITDTQYF
-	TRBV27	TRBJ2-5	-	TGTGCCAGCAGCCTTGGGCTTTTAAAGACCCAGTACTTC	CASSLGLLKTQYF
TRBD2	TRBV4-1	TRBJ2-1	-	TGCGCCAGCAGCCGAGGGACTAGCGACTACAATGAGCAGTTCTTC	CASSRGTSDYNEQFF
-	TRBV19	TRBJ1-1	-	TGTGCCAGTAATCGTCAGGGGAGTACTGAAGCTTTCTTT	CASNRQGSTEAFF
TRBD1	TRBV6-1	TRBJ1-1	-	TGTGCCAGCAGGTCACAGGGGGCTTTAGGGACTGAAGCTTTCTTT	CASRSQGALGTEAFF
-	TRBV6-6	TRBJ2-7	-	TGTGCCAGCAGTCGACTGCAGAGTACTACACTTTACGAGCAGTACTTC	CASSRLQSTTLYEQYF
-	TRBV5-6	TRBJ2-7	-	TGTGCCAGCAGCGATGGCTCCGGGGAGCAGTACTTC	CASSDGSGEQYF
-	TRBV15	TRBJ1-1	-	TGTGCCACCAGCTTACCTGGACAGAGTGGTGCTTTCTTT	CATSLPGQSGAFF
-	TRBV20-1	TRBJ1-2	-	TGCAGTGCTAGAGGGGAGTCGGGCTACACCTTC	CSARGESGYTF
-	TRBV9	TRBJ1-5	-	TGTGCCAGCAGTTTAGAGTACAATCAGCCCCAGCATTTT	CASSLEYNQPQHF
-	TRBV6-1	TRBJ2-6	-	TGTGCCAGCAGTGTCGGGACACTTGGGGCCAACGGCCTGACTTTC	CASSVGTLGANGLTF
-	TRBV6-5	TRBJ1-4	-	TGTGCCAGCAGCCCTTCGTTCGCAACTAATGAAAAACTGTTTTTT	CASSPSFATNEKLFF
TRBD2	TRBV5-4	TRBJ2-2	-	TGTGCCAGCAGCTTGGCCGGCGGGAGGGGAACCGGGGAGCTGTTTTTT	CASSLAGGRGTGELFF
-	TRBV25-1	TRBJ1-4	-	TGTGCCAGCAGTGATCATGATCAGGGAAATGAAAAACTGTTTTTT	CASSDHDQGNEKLFF
-	TRBV15	TRBJ1-3	few	TGTGCCACCAGCCCCCAAGTGGGCAGCTCTGGAAACACCATATATTTT	CATSPQVGSSGNTIYF
TRBD1	TRBV28	TRBJ1-2	-	TGTGCCAGCAGTTCAGGGACAGACTATGGCTACACCTTC	CASSSGTDYGYTF
TRBD1	TRBV7-8	TRBJ1-3	few	TGTGCCAGCAGCCCTCCCGACAGGGCCTCTGGAAACACCATATATTTT	CASSPPDRASGNTIYF
-	TRBV28	TRBJ1-1	-	TGTGCCAGCAGCATCACGGAACGGGTTGGCACTGAAGCTTTCTTT	CASSITERVGTEAFF
-	TRBV29-1	TRBJ1-2	-	TGCAGCGTCGACTTCAGGGATGACGATGGCTACACCTTC	CSVDFRDDDGYTF
TRBD1	TRBV6-5	TRBJ1-4	-	TGTGCCAGCAGTGTCGACAGGGACGGTGAAAAACTGTTTTTT	CASSVDRDGEKLFF
-	TRBV6-5	TRBJ1-4	few	TGTGCCAGCAGTTACTCGGGGGGTGAAAAACTGTTTTTT	CASSYSGGEKLFF
-	TRBV5-1	TRBJ2-1	-	TGCGCCAGCAGCTTGGCCGCCAGCCAGGTAGTCCCTGACAGTGAGCAGTTCTTC	CASSLAASQVVPDSEQFF
-	TRBV6-4	TRBJ2-3	-	TGTGCCAGCAGTGCTTCGAACGCGGCAGATACGCAGTATTTT	CASSASNAADTQYF
-	TRBV27	TRBJ2-7	-	TGTGCCAGCAGTGAAGACAGGCCTTCCTACGAGCAGTACTTC	CASSEDRPSYEQYF
TRBD2	TRBV5-1	TRBJ2-1	-	TGCGCCAGCAGGTGGCGGGAGCAGGACAATGAGCAGTTCTTC	CASRWREQDNEQFF
-	TRBV7-9	TRBJ2-7	-	TGTGCCAGCAGCTTAGGTCCAGGAGGGGAGCAGTACTTC	CASSLGPGGEQYF
-	TRBV7-8	TRBJ1-2	once	TGTGCCAGCAGCTTAGAGGGGGATCGCTATGGCTACACCTTC	CASSLEGDRYGYTF